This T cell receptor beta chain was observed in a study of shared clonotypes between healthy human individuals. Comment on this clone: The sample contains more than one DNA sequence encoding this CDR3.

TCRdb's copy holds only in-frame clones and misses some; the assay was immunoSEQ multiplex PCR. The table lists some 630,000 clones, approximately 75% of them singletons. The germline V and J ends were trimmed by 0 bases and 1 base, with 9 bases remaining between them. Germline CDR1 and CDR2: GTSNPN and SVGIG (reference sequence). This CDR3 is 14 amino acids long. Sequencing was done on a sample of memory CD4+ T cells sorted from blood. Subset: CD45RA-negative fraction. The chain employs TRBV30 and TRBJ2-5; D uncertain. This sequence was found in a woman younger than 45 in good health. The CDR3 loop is CAWSVRASQETQYF. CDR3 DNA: TGTGCCTGGAGTGTAAGGGCCAGCCAAGAGACCCAGTACTTC. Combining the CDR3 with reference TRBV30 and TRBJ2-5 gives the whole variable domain SQTIHQWPATLVQPVGSPLSLECTVEGTSNPNLYWYRQAAGRGLQLLFYSVGIGQISSEVPQNLSASRPQDRQFILSSKKLLLSDSGFYLCAWSVRASQETQYFGPGTRLLVL.